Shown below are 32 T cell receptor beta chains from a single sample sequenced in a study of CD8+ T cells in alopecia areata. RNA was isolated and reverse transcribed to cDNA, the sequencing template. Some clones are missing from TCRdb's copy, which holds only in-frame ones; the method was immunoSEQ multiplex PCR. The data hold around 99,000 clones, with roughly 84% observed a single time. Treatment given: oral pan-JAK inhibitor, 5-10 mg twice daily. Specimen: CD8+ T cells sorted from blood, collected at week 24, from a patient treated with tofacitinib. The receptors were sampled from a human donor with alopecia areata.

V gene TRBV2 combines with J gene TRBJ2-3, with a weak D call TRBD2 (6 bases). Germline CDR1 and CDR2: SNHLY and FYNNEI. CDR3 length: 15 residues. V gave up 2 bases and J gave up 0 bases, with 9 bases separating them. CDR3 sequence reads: CASSEWGDSTDTQYF. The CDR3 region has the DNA TGTGCCAGCAGTGAATGGGGGGACAGCACAGATACGCAGTATTTT.

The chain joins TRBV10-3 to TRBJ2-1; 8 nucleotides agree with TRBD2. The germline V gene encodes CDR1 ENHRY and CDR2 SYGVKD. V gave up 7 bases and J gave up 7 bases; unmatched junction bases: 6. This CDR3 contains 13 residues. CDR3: CAITGGGWNEQFF. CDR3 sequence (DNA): TGTGCCATCACCGGCGGGGGGTGGAATGAGCAGTTCTTC.

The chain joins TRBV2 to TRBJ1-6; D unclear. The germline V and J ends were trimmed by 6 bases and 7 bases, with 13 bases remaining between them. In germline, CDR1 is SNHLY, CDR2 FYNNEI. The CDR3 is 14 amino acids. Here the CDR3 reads CASRELMGNSPLHF. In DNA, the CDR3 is TGTGCCAGCAGGGAACTGATGGGGAATTCACCCCTCCACTTT.

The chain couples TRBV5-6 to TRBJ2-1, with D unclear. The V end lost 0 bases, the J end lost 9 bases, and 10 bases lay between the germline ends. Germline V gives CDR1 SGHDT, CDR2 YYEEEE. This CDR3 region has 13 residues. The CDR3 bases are TGTGCCAGCAGCTTGGGCCTAGTTGGTGAGCAGTTCTTC. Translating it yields CASSLGLVGEQFF.

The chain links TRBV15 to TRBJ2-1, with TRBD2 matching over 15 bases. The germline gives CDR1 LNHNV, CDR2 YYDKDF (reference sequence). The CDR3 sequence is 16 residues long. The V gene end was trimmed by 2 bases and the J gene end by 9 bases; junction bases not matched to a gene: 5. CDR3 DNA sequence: TGTGCCACCAGCAGATCGGGACTAGCGGGGGGCGTTGAGCAGTTCTTC. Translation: CATSRSGLAGGVEQFF.

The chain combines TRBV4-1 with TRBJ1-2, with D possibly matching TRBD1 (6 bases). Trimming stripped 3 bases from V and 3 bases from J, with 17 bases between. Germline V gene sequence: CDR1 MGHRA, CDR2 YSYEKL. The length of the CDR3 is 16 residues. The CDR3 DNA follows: TGCGCCAGCAGCCATGCCACGGACAGAGTAGACTATGGCTACACCTTC. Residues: CASSHATDRVDYGYTF.

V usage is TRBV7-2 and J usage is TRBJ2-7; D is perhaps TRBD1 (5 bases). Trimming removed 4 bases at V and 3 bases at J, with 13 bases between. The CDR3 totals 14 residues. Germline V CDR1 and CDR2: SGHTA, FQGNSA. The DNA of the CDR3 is TGTGCCAGCAGCTCCGGTAGGGGCAGCTACGAGCAGTACTTC. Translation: CASSSGRGSYEQYF.

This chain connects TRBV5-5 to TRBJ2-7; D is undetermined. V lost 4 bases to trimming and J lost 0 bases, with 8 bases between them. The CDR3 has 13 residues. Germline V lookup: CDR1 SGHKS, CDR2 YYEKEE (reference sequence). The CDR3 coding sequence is TGTGCCAGCAGCAGCCCCTACTCCTACGAGCAGTACTTC. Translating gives CASSSPYSYEQYF.

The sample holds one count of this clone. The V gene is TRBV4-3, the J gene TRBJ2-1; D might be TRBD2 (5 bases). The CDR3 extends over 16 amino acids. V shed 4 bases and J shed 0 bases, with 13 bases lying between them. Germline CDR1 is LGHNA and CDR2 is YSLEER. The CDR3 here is CASSPETGSSYNEQFF. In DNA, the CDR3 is TGCGCCAGCAGCCCTGAAACGGGGAGCTCCTACAATGAGCAGTTCTTC.

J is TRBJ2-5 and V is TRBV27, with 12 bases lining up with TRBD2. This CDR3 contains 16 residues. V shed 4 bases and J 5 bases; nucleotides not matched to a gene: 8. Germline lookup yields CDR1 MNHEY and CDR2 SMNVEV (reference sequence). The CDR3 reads CASSSTSGGWSETQYF. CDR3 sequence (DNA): TGTGCCAGCAGTTCGACTAGCGGGGGATGGAGTGAGACCCAGTACTTC.

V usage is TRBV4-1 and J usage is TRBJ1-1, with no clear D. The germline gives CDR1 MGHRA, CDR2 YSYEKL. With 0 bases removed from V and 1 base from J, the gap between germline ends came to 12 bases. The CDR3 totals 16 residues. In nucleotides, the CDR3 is TGCGCCAGCAGCCAAGATGGACGGTCTTCGAACACTGAAGCTTTCTTT. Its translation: CASSQDGRSSNTEAFF.

The CDR3 is CASSVPGPSYNEQFF. CDR3 DNA sequence: TGTGCCAGCAGTGTGCCGGGACCCTCCTACAATGAGCAGTTCTTC. The chain joins TRBV2 to TRBJ2-1; D possibly uses TRBD1 or TRBD2 (5 bases each). Trimming left V 4 bases short and J 0 bases short, with 10 bases between. The CDR3 has 15 residues. CDR1 and CDR2 (germline): SNHLY, FYNNEI.

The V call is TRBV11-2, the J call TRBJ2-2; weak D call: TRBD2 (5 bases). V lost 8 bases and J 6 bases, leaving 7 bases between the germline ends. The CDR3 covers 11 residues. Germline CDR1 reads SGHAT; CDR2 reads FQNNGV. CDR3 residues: CASFGAGELFF. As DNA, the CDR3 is TGTGCCAGCTTCGGGGCCGGGGAGCTGTTTTTT.

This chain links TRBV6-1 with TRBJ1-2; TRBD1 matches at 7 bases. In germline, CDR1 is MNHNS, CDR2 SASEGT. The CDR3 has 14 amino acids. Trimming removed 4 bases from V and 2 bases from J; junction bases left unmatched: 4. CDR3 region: CASSVTGSNYGYTF. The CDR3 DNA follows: TGTGCCAGCAGTGTGACAGGGTCGAACTATGGCTACACCTTC.

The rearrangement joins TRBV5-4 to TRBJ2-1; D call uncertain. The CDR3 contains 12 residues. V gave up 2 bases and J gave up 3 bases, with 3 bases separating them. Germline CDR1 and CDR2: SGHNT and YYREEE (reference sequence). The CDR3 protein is CASSFGYNEQFF. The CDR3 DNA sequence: TGTGCCAGCAGCTTTGGCTACAATGAGCAGTTCTTC. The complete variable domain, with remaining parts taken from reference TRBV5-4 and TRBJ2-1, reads ETGVTQSPTHLIKTRGQQVTLRCSSQSGHNTVSWYQQALGQGPQFIFQYYREEENGRGNFPPRFSGLQFPNYSSELNVNALELDDSALYLCASSFGYNEQFFGPGTRLTVL.

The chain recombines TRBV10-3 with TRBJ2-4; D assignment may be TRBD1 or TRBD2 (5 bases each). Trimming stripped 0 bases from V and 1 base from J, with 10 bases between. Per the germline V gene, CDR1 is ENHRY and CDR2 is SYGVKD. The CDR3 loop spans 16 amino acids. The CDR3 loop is CAISESGTGAKNIQYF. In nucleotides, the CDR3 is TGTGCCATCAGTGAGTCAGGGACCGGGGCCAAAAACATTCAGTACTTC.

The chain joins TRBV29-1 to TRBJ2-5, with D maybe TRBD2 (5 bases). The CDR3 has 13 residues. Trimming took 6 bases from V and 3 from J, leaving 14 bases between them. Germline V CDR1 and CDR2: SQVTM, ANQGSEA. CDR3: CSVQPWGEETQYF. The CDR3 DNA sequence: TGCAGCGTCCAACCCTGGGGAGAAGAGACCCAGTACTTC.

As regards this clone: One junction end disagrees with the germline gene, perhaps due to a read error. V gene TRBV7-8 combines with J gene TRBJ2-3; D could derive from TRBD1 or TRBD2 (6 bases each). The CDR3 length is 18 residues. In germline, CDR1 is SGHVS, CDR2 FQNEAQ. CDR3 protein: CASSLRSQGSTSTDAQYF. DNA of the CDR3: TGTGCCAGCAGCTTACGGTCGCAGGGGTCTACTAGCACAGATGCGCAGTATTTT.

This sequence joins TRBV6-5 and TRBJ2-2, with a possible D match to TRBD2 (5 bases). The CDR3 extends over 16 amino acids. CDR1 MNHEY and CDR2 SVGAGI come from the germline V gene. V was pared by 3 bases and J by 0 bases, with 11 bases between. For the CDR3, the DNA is TGTGCCAGCAGTTATGAGGGAGCCCCGAACACCGGGGAGCTGTTTTTT. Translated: CASSYEGAPNTGELFF.

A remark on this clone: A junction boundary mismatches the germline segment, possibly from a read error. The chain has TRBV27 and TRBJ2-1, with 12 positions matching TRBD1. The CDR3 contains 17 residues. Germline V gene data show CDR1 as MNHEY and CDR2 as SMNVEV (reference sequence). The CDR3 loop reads CASRLYSGTGGPDEQFF. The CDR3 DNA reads TGTGCCAGCAGGTTATACTCCGGGACAGGGGGCCCGGATGAGCAGTTCTTC.

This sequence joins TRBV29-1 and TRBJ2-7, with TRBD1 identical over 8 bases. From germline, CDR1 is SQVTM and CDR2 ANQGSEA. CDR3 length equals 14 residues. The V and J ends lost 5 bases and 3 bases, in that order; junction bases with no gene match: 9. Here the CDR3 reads CSVRMTGEGYEQYF. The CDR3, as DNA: TGCAGCGTTAGGATGACAGGGGAAGGCTACGAGCAGTACTTC.

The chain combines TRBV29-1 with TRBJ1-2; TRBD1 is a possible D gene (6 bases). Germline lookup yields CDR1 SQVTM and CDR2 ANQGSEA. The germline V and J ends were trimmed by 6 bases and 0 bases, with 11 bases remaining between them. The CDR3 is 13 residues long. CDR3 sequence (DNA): TGCAGCGTGACAGGAAGCACTAACTATGGCTACACCTTC. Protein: CSVTGSTNYGYTF.

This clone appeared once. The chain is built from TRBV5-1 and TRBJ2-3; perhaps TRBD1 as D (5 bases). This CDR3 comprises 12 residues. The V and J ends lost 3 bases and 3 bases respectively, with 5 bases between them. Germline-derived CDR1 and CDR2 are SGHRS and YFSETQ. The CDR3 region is CASSWTTDTQYF. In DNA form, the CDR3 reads TGCGCCAGCAGCTGGACAACAGATACGCAGTATTTT.

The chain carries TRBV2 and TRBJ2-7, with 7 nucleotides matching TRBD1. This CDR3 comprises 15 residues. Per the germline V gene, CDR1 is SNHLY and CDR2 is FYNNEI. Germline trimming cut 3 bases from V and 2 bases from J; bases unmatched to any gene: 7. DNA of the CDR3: TGTGCCAGCAGTGAGGGACAGAGATTTACCTACGAGCAGTACTTC. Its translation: CASSEGQRFTYEQYF.

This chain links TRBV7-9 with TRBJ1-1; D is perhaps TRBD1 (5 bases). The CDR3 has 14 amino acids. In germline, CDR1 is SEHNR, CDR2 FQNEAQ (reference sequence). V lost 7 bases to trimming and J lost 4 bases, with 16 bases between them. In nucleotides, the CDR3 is TGTGCCAGCACCCCTGGGGCAGGGATCACTGAAGCTTTCTTT. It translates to CASTPGAGITEAFF.

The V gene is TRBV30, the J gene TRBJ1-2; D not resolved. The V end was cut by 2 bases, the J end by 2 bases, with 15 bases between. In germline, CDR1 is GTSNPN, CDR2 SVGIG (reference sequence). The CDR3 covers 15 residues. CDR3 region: CAWSPYVGPNYGYTF. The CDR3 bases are TGTGCCTGGAGTCCTTACGTGGGTCCCAACTATGGCTACACCTTC.

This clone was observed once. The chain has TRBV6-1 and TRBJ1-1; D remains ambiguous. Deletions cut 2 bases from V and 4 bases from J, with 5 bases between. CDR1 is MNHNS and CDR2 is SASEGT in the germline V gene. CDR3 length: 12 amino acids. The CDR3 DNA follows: TGTGCCAGCAGTGAATGGGGCACTGAAGCTTTCTTT. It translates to CASSEWGTEAFF.

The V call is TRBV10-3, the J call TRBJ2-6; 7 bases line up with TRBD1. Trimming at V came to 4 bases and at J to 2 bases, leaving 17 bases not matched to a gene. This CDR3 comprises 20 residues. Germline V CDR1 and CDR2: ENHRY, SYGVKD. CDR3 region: CAISGPNPTGSSAGANVLTF. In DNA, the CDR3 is TGTGCCATCAGTGGGCCCAATCCGACAGGGTCCTCTGCTGGGGCCAACGTCCTGACTTTC.

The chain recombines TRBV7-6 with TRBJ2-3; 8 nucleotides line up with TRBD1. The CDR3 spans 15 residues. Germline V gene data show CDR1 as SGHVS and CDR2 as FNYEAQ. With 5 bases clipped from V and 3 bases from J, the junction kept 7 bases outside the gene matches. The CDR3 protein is CASSNDRGRTDTQYF. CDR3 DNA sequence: TGTGCCAGCAGCAATGACAGGGGAAGGACAGATACGCAGTATTTT.

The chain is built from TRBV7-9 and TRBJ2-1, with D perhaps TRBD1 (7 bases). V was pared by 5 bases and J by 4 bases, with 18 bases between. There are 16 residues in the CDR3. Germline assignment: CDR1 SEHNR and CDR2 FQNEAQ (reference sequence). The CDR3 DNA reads TGTGCCAGCAGCACCGGAAGCAGGGGGGCTTACAATGAGCAGTTCTTC. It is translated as CASSTGSRGAYNEQFF.

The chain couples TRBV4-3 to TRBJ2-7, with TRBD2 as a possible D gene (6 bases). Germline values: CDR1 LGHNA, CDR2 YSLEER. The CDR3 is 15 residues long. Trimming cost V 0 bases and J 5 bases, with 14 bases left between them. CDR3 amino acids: CASSQDRFAGNEQYF. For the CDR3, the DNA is TGCGCCAGCAGCCAAGATAGGTTTGCGGGGAACGAGCAGTACTTC.

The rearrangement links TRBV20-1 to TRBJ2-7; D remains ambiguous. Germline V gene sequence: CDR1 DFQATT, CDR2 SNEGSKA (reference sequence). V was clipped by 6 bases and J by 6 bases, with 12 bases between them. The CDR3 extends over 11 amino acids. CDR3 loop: CSATVVGEQYF. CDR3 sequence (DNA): TGCAGTGCCACGGTCGTGGGCGAGCAGTACTTC.